The 17 T cell receptor beta chains listed next were all sequenced from one sample in a study of CD8 T cells in ankylosing spondylitis (dated by TCRdb to the late 2010s). The method behind the library was 5' RACE. The sequencer listed for this sample is Illumina HiSeq 2500. The public reads were reprocessed in TCRdb via fastp at Q25 and MiXCR, keeping in-frame beta chains. One record per CDR3 amino acid sequence lists the most common genes and DNA. Present in this sample are approximately 90,000 distinct CDR3 sequences, 7.5% to 9% of which were seen just once. More than 9.5% of the sample lies in the top ten. Material for sequencing was blood, either unsorted or a sorted T cell fraction (not recorded which). All receptors derive from a male donor with ankylosing spondylitis or in good health (not recorded which).

This clonotype was observed at least ten times. J is TRBJ2-7 and V is TRBV29-1, with D hard to call. The CDR3 runs 14 residues. Germline V lookup: CDR1 SQVTM, CDR2 ANQGSEA. Deletions cut 1 base from V and 0 bases from J, with 10 bases between. Written as DNA, the CDR3 is TGCAGCGTTGAAGGGCGCTGGGGCTCCTACGAGCAGTACTTC. Its translation is CSVEGRWGSYEQYF.

The sample holds many counts of this clonotype. The chain employs TRBV6-6 and TRBJ2-1; D is undetermined. The germline V and J ends were trimmed by 5 bases and 5 bases, with 10 bases remaining between them. Germline V gene lookup returns CDR1 MNHNY and CDR2 SVGAGI (reference sequence). The CDR3 covers 13 residues. The CDR3 bases are TGTGCCAGCAGTCCCGAGAGGAACAATGAGCAGTTCTTC. Translated: CASSPERNNEQFF.

This clonotype occurred many times. This chain uses TRBV6-6 with TRBJ1-1; the D gene is possibly TRBD1 (5 bases). This CDR3 is 12 amino acids long. V gave up 0 bases and J gave up 7 bases, with 6 bases separating them. CDR1 and CDR2 from the germline V gene are MNHNY and SVGAGI (reference sequence). The chain's CDR3 is CASSYSQGEAFF. In DNA form, the CDR3 reads TGTGCCAGCAGTTACTCGCAGGGTGAAGCTTTCTTT.

This clonotype was recorded many times. The rearrangement links TRBV15 to TRBJ1-2; 7 bases map to TRBD1. J gave up 4 bases and V 2 bases, and 4 bases lay outside the gene matches. The CDR3 runs 14 residues. The germline V gene encodes CDR1 LNHNV and CDR2 YYDKDF (reference sequence). CDR3 sequence: CATSRHRGVYGYTF. The CDR3 nucleotides are TGTGCCACCAGCAGACACAGGGGAGTCTATGGCTACACCTTC.

This clonotype was seen a few times. The V gene is TRBV7-2, the J gene TRBJ2-5; D gene ambiguous. The ends were cut back, 3 bases at V and 0 bases at J, with 11 bases in the middle. From germline, CDR1 is SGHTA and CDR2 FQGNSA. This CDR3 contains 15 residues. CDR3 amino acids: CASSFRPSYQETQYF. The CDR3, as DNA: TGTGCCAGCAGCTTTCGCCCATCCTACCAAGAGACCCAGTACTTC.

This clonotype showed up many times. The V gene is TRBV15, the J gene TRBJ1-2; no firm D call. The CDR3 consists of 14 residues. The germline V and J ends were trimmed by 0 bases and 4 bases, with 9 bases remaining between them. Looked up from germline, CDR1 is LNHNV and CDR2 is YYDKDF (reference sequence). Here the CDR3 reads CATSRDRRFYGYTF. In DNA form, the CDR3 reads TGTGCCACCAGCAGAGATCGGAGGTTCTATGGCTACACCTTC.

This clonotype was observed at least ten times. The chain uses TRBV7-6 and TRBJ2-7; TRBD2 agrees at 8 bases. J lost 3 bases, V lost 5 bases, and 6 bases had no gene match. Germline V gene data show CDR1 as SGHVS and CDR2 as FNYEAQ. The CDR3 runs 14 residues. In DNA, the CDR3 is TGTGCCAGCAGCCTGAAAGCGGGGGACTACGAGCAGTACTTC. Protein: CASSLKAGDYEQYF.

This clonotype was found many times. The rearrangement uses TRBV3-1 and TRBJ2-1, with a weak D call TRBD2 (7 bases). CDR1 and CDR2 (germline): LGHDT, YNNKEL (reference sequence). V was trimmed by 5 bases and J by 3 bases, leaving 17 bases between them. This CDR3 is 16 amino acids long. The chain's CDR3 is CASSTRGPPNYNEQFF. The CDR3 DNA sequence: TGTGCCAGCAGCACGCGGGGGCCCCCAAACTACAATGAGCAGTTCTTC.

This clonotype has a count of ten or more. V gene TRBV12-5 combines with J gene TRBJ2-2, with D perhaps TRBD2 (5 bases). Germline lookup yields CDR1 LGHNT and CDR2 FRNRAP. CDR3 length: 15 residues. V dropped 5 bases and J dropped 2 bases, with 12 bases sitting between them. The CDR3 nucleotides are TGTGCTAGTGGTCTTGGACTGTACAACACCGGGGAGCTGTTTTTT. Translation gives CASGLGLYNTGELFF.

In its sample, this clonotype was seen many times. This sequence joins TRBV4-3 and TRBJ2-1; D unresolved. CDR1 and CDR2 from the germline V gene are LGHNA and YSLEER. Trimming removed 0 bases at V and 1 base at J, with 7 bases between. The CDR3 has 15 residues. The CDR3 sequence is CASSQDHGSYNEQFF. In DNA form, the CDR3 reads TGCGCCAGCAGCCAAGACCATGGTTCCTACAATGAGCAGTTCTTC.

This clonotype was observed many times. The chain couples TRBV29-1 to TRBJ2-7; 14 nucleotides line up with TRBD2. CDR1 is SQVTM, CDR2 ANQGSEA, per germline. With 7 bases clipped from V and 4 bases from J, the junction kept 6 bases outside the gene matches. CDR3 length equals 14 residues. The CDR3 coding sequence is TGCAGCGCCCTGACTAGCGGGGGGGCTTACGAGCAGTACTTC. This codes for CSALTSGGAYEQYF.

This clonotype was seen ten or more times. V usage is TRBV3-1 and J usage is TRBJ2-3, with 10 bases aligning to TRBD2. Germline lookup yields CDR1 LGHDT and CDR2 YNNKEL (reference sequence). V was clipped by 4 bases and J by 4 bases; unmatched bases: 5. CDR3 size: 15 residues. CDR3 amino acids: CASSRAGGRPDTQYF. The CDR3 DNA sequence: TGTGCCAGCAGCCGAGCGGGGGGGCGCCCAGATACGCAGTATTTT.

There are a few counts of this clonotype. The chain has TRBV12-3 or TRBV12-4 and TRBJ2-7, with D maybe TRBD2 (5 bases). There are 19 residues in the CDR3. V was clipped by 5 bases and J by 0 bases, with 26 bases between them. CDR3 amino acids: CASSVVPLGGRRYSYEQYF. The CDR3 DNA follows: TGTGCCAGCAGTGTTGTGCCCCTGGGCGGTCGGAGGTACTCCTACGAGCAGTACTTC.

This clonotype was seen repeatedly, ten times or more. This chain uses TRBV9 with TRBJ2-3; D tentatively fits TRBD1 or TRBD2 (5 bases each). CDR1 SGDLS and CDR2 YYNGEE come from the germline V gene. Trimming shortened V by 0 bases and J by 5 bases, and 10 bases separated the two germline ends. The CDR3 loop spans 14 amino acids. The CDR3 here is CASSVEGREDTQYF. The CDR3 DNA follows: TGTGCCAGCAGCGTAGAGGGACGGGAAGATACGCAGTATTTT.

This clonotype came up many times. The rearrangement uses TRBV5-1 and TRBJ2-3, with a tentative D call TRBD2 (5 bases). V lost 1 base, J lost 7 bases, and 13 bases lay in between. The CDR3 spans 14 residues. The germline V gene has CDR1 SGHRS and CDR2 YFSETQ. As DNA, the CDR3 is TGCGCCAGCAGCTTGTTGACAAGCGGCAATACGCAGTATTTT. Translated, it gives CASSLLTSGNTQYF.

This clonotype came up a few times. The J gene is TRBJ1-1, the V gene TRBV7-2; D is perhaps TRBD1 (5 bases). Germline V gene lookup returns CDR1 SGHTA and CDR2 FQGNSA. Trimming pared 10 bases from V and 4 bases from J, leaving 25 bases between. This CDR3 has 16 residues. DNA for the CDR3: TGTGCCACTCAATGGGGGATATGGGGACGAGGCACTGAAGCTTTCTTT. Translating gives CATQWGIWGRGTEAFF.

This clonotype showed up many times. The V call is TRBV15, the J call TRBJ1-2; TRBD1 might be the D (5 bases). V dropped 0 bases and J dropped 6 bases, with 20 bases sitting between them. The CDR3 covers 17 residues. CDR1 and CDR2 from the germline V gene are LNHNV and YYDKDF (reference sequence). DNA of the CDR3: TGTGCCACCAGCAGAGATTCCTTCCCACGACAGCTCCATGGCTACACCTTC. Residues: CATSRDSFPRQLHGYTF.